This T cell receptor beta chain appears in the sequencing data of a study of blood T cell repertoires in COVID-19. Study at large: Samples came from the United States, Italy and Spain, spanning acute and convalescent COVID-19. PBMCs, B-cell-depleted T cells, or T cells were the source of the cDNA or gDNA that made up the material.

Germline CDR1 MDHEN, CDR2 SYDVKM. Trimming pared 7 bases from V and 5 bases from J, leaving 11 bases between. This CDR3 has 12 residues. In the source study's methods: Estimates of nucleated cell counts were drawn from the amplification of reference gene primers. TCRdb's table, derived via immunoSEQ multiplex PCR, lists solely in-frame clones and lacks some. V and J calls and clone size are as listed in that table; D and trimming were resolved from the DNA. The table shows 450,000 to 500,000 clones, with approximately 85% occurring only once. The J gene is TRBJ2-5, the V gene TRBV28; weak D call: TRBD1 (6 bases). Sequenced input: peripheral blood. The clonotype was recovered from a human donor in a cohort sampled during active COVID-19. Written as DNA, the CDR3 is TGTGCCAGCAAAACAGGGTGGGAGACCCAGTACTTC. Translating it yields CASKTGWETQYF.